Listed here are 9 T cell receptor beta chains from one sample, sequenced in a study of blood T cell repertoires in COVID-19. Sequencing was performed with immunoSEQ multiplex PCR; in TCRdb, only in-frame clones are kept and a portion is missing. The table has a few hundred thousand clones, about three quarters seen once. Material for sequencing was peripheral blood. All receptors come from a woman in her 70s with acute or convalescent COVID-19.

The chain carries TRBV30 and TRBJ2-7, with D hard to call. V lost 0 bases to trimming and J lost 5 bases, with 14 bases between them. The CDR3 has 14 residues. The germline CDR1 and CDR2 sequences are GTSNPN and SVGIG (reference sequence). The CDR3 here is CAWSVTLLPNEQYF. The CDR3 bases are TGTGCCTGGAGTGTTACACTACTCCCTAACGAGCAGTACTTC.

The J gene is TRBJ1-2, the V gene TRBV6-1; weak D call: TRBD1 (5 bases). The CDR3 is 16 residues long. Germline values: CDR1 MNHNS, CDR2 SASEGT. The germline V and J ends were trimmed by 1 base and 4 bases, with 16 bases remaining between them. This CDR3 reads CASSEEDSSPVYGYTF. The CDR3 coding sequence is TGTGCCAGCAGTGAAGAAGACAGCTCGCCTGTCTATGGCTACACCTTC.

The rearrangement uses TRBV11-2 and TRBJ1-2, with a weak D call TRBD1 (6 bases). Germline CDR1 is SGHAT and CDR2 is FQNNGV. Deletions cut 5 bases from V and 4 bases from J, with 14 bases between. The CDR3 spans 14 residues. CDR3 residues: CASSPRQVSYGYTF. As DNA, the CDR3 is TGTGCCAGCAGCCCGCGACAGGTCTCCTATGGCTACACCTTC. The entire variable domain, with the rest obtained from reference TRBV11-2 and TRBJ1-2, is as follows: EAGVAQSPRYKIIEKRQSVAFWCNPISGHATLYWYQQILGQGPKLLIQFQNNGVVDDSQLPKDRFSAERLKGVDSTLKIQPAKLEDSAVYLCASSPRQVSYGYTFGSGTRLTVV.

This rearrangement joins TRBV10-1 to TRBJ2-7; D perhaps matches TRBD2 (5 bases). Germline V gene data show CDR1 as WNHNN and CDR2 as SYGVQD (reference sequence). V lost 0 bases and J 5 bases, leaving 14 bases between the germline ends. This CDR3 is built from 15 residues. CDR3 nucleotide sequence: TGCGCCAGCAGTGAGTCGAAGCGGCAGGCCCACGAGCAGTACTTC. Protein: CASSESKRQAHEQYF.

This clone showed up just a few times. The CDR3 sequence: CASLPLGRGAVETQYF. The CDR3 DNA reads TGTGCCAGCCTACCCTTGGGGCGGGGGGCGGTAGAGACCCAGTACTTC. This sequence joins TRBV27 and TRBJ2-5; 8 nucleotides align to TRBD2. There are 16 residues in the CDR3. Germline V gene sequence: CDR1 MNHEY, CDR2 SMNVEV (reference sequence). Trimming removed 8 bases from V and 4 bases from J; junction bases left unmatched: 15.

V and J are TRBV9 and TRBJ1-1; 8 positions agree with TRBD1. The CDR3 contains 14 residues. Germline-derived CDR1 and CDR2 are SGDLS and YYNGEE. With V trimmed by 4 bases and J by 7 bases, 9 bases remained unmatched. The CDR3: CASSSRPGTGEAFF. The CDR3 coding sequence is TGTGCCAGCAGCTCTCGTCCCGGGACAGGTGAAGCTTTCTTT. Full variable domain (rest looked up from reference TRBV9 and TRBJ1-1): DSGVTQTPKHLITATGQRVTLRCSPRSGDLSVYWYQQSLDQGLQFLIQYYNGEERAKGNILERFSAQQFPDLHSELNLSSLELGDSALYFCASSSRPGTGEAFFGQGTRLTVV.

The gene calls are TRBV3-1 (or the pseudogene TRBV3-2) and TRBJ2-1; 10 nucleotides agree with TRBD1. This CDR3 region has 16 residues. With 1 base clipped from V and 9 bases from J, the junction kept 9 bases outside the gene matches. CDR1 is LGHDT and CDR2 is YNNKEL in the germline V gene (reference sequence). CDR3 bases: TGTGCCAGCAGCCAAGGTGCGGGACAGGGGTTCAGTGAGCAGTTCTTC. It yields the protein CASSQGAGQGFSEQFF.

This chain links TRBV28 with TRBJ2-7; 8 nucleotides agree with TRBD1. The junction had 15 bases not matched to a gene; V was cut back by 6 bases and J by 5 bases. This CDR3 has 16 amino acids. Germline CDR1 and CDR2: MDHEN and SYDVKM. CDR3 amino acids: CASRSASWTGRHEQYF. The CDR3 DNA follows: TGTGCCAGCAGATCCGCCTCTTGGACAGGGAGGCACGAGCAGTACTTC.

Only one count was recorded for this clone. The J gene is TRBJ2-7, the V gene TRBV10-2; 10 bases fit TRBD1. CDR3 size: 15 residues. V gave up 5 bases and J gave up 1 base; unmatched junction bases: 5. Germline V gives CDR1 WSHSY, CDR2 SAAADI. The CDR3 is CASSKGTGVSYEQYF. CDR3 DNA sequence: TGCGCCAGCAGTAAAGGGACAGGGGTTTCCTACGAGCAGTACTTC.